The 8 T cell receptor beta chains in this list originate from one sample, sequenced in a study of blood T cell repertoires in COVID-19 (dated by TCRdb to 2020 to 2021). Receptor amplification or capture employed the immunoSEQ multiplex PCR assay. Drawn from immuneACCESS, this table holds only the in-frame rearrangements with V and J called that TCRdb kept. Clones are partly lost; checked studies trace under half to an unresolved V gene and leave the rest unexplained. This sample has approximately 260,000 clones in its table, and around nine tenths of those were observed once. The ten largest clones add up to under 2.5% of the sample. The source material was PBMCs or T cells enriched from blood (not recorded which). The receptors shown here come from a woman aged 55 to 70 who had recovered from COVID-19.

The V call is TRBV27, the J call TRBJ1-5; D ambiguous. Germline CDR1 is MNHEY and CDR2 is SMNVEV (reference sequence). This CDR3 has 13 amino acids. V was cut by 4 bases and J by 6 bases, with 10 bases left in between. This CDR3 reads CASSYNGGQPQHF. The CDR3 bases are TGTGCCAGCAGTTATAATGGAGGTCAGCCCCAGCATTTT.

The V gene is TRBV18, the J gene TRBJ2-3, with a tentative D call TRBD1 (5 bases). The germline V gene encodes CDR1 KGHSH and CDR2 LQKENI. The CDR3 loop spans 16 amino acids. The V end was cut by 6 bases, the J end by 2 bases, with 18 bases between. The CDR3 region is CASSPFAQGVTDTQYF. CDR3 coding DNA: TGTGCCAGCTCGCCGTTTGCCCAAGGGGTCACAGATACGCAGTATTTT.

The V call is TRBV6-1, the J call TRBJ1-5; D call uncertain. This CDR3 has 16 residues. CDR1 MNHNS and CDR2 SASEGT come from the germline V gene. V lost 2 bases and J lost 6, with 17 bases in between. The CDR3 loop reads CASSEQTSFGGQPQHF. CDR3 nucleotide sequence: TGTGCCAGCAGTGAACAGACATCATTCGGAGGTCAGCCCCAGCATTTT.

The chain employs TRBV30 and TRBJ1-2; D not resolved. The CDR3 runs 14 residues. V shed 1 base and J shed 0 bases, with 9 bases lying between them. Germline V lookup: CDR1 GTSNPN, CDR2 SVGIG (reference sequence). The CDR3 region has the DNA TGTGCCTGGAGTGGTCTGCCAGCTAACTATGGCTACACCTTC. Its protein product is CAWSGLPANYGYTF.

The CDR3 sequence is CASSGTGQNTEAFF. The CDR3 DNA is TGTGCCAGCAGCGGGACAGGGCAGAACACTGAAGCTTTCTTT. The chain couples TRBV9 to TRBJ1-1, with 8 bases identical to TRBD1. Per germline, CDR1 SGDLS and CDR2 YYNGEE. The CDR3 extends over 14 amino acids. Germline trimming cut 3 bases from V and 1 base from J; bases unmatched to any gene: 2.

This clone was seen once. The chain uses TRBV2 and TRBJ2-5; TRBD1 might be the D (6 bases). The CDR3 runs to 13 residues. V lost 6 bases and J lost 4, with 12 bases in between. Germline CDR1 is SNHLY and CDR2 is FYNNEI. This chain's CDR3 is CASRKQGSETQYF. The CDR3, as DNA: TGTGCCAGCAGAAAACAGGGATCAGAGACCCAGTACTTC. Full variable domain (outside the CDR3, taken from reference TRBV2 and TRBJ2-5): EPEVTQTPSHQVTQMGQEVILRCVPISNHLYFYWYRQILGQKVEFLVSFYNNEISEKSEIFDDQFSVERPDGSNFTLKIRSTKLEDSAMYFCASRKQGSETQYFGPGTRLLVL.

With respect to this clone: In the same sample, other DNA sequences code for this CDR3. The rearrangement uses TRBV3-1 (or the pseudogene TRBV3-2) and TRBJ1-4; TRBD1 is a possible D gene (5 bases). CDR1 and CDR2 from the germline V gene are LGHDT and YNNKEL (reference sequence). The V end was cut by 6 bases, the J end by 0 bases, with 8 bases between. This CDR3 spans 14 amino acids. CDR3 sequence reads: CASRATATNEKLFF. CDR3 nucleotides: TGTGCCAGCAGAGCGACAGCAACTAATGAAAAACTGTTTTTT.

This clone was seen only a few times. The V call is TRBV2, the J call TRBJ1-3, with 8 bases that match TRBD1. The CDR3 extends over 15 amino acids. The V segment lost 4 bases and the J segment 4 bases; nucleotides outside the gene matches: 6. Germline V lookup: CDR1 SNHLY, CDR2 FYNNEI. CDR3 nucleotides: TGTGCCAGCAGTGCTGCGACAGGGGTCGGAAACACCATATATTTT. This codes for CASSAATGVGNTIYF.